One and the same sample provided the 12 T cell receptor beta chains below, sequenced in a study of cytomegalovirus exposure and HLA in healthy donors. Primers included in the PCR were 60 Vbeta and 13 Jbeta primers. Produced via immunoSEQ multiplex PCR; TCRdb's table is partial and in-frame only. The data show about 80,000 clones, roughly 65% seen once. Sequencing was performed on PBMCs. The receptors were gathered from a male donor in good health and CMV-seropositive.

V is TRBV28 and J is TRBJ1-1, with a possible D match to TRBD1 (6 bases). This CDR3 is 15 amino acids long. V dropped 1 base and J dropped 1 base, with 10 bases sitting between them. From germline, CDR1 is MDHEN and CDR2 SYDVKM. CDR3 amino acids: CASSLLQGPNTEAFF. CDR3 DNA sequence: TGTGCCAGCAGTTTATTGCAGGGGCCGAACACTGAAGCTTTCTTT.

The chain links TRBV7-9 to TRBJ2-7; 9 nucleotides match TRBD1. CDR3 length equals 14 residues. The J segment lost 3 bases and the V segment lost 3 bases, leaving 3 bases of the junction unmatched. The germline gives CDR1 SEHNR, CDR2 FQNEAQ (reference sequence). CDR3 DNA: TGTGCCAGCAGCTTCCCGGGACAGGGCTACGAGCAGTACTTC. This translates into CASSFPGQGYEQYF. The full variable domain, rest sourced from reference TRBV7-9 and TRBJ2-7, is DTGVSQNPRHKITKRGQNVTFRCDPISEHNRLYWYRQTLGQGPEFLTYFQNEAQLEKSRLLSDRFSAERPKGSFSTLEIQRTEQGDSAMYLCASSFPGQGYEQYFGPGTRLTVT.

This clone was detected only a few times. The chain links TRBV11-2 to TRBJ2-1; 12 bases match TRBD2. CDR3 length equals 15 residues. V shed 5 bases, J shed 6 bases, and the junction held 5 bases outside the gene matches. Looked up from germline, CDR1 is SGHAT and CDR2 is FQNNGV. The CDR3 nucleotides read TGTGCCAGCAGCGCCAGGGGACTAGCGGGCAATGAGCAGTTCTTC. Translated: CASSARGLAGNEQFF.

This clone was seen a handful of times. V gene TRBV7-2 combines with J gene TRBJ1-4; 10 bases are a match to TRBD1. The length of the CDR3 is 15 residues. Germline V gene lookup returns CDR1 SGHTA and CDR2 FQGNSA. J lost 6 bases, V lost 5 bases, and 6 bases had no gene match. The CDR3 region is CASSKDRGRHEKLFF. CDR3 sequence (DNA): TGTGCCAGCAGCAAAGACAGGGGGCGCCATGAAAAACTGTTTTTT. The whole variable domain, remainder taken from reference TRBV7-2 and TRBJ1-4, is GAGVSQSPSNKVTEKGKDVELRCDPISGHTALYWYRQSLGQGLEFLIYFQGNSAPDKSGLPSDRFSAERTGGSVSTLTIQRTQQEDSAVYLCASSKDRGRHEKLFFGSGTQLSVL.

A few counts support this clone. The CDR3 here is CASRWTSNVYNEQFF. The CDR3 region has the DNA TGTGCCAGCAGGTGGACTAGCAACGTATACAATGAGCAGTTCTTC. The chain couples TRBV6-6 to TRBJ2-1, with TRBD2 matching 8 bases. The trim removed 6 bases at V and 4 bases at J, leaving 8 bases unmatched. The CDR3 spans 15 residues. Germline CDR1 reads MNHNY; CDR2 reads SVGAGI (reference sequence).

This chain uses TRBV30 with TRBJ2-7, with 9 bases lining up with TRBD1. The V gene's germline CDR1 is GTSNPN and CDR2 SVGIG (reference sequence). The ends lost 3 bases at V and 4 bases at J; junction bases unmatched: 1. The CDR3 is made up of 12 amino acids. CDR3 nucleotides: TGTGCCTGGAGGACAGGGGGTTACGAGCAGTACTTC. Translated: CAWRTGGYEQYF.

This clone was counted only a few times. This chain connects TRBV28 to TRBJ1-1, with D uncertain. This CDR3 contains 11 residues. V lost 2 bases and J lost 11, with 9 bases in between. Per the germline V gene, CDR1 is MDHEN and CDR2 is SYDVKM. The CDR3 DNA reads as TGTGCCAGCAGTTTAAAGGGAGGCGCTTTCTTT. This encodes CASSLKGGAFF. The full variable domain, in which reference TRBV28 and TRBJ1-1 provide the parts outside the CDR3, is DVKVTQSSRYLVKRTGEKVFLECVQDMDHENMFWYRQDPGLGLRLIYFSYDVKMKEKGDIPEGYSVSREKKERFSLILESASTNQTSMYLCASSLKGGAFFGQGTRLTVV.

The CDR3 reads CASSLGQSGYTF. CDR3 coding DNA: TGTGCCAGCAGCTTAGGACAATCGGGCTACACCTTC. The chain has TRBV5-6 and TRBJ1-2; possibly TRBD1 for D (5 bases). CDR1 and CDR2 (germline): SGHDT, YYEEEE. The length of the CDR3 is 12 residues. V lost 2 bases to trimming and J lost 8 bases, with 10 bases between them.

The V gene is TRBV19, the J gene TRBJ2-7; 9 positions match TRBD1. The J segment lost 0 bases and the V segment lost 3 bases, leaving 6 bases of the junction unmatched. CDR1 and CDR2 (germline): LNHDA, SQIVND (reference sequence). The CDR3 runs to 16 residues. DNA for the CDR3: TGTGCCAGTAGTATGGGATCGGGACAGGGCTCCTACGAGCAGTACTTC. Residues: CASSMGSGQGSYEQYF.

The rearrangement links TRBV27 to TRBJ2-6; 7 nucleotides line up with TRBD1. J gave up 2 bases and V 6 bases, and 4 bases lay outside the gene matches. The length of the CDR3 is 15 residues. The V gene's germline CDR1 is MNHEY and CDR2 SMNVEV (reference sequence). CDR3 protein: CASRQGLPGANVLTF. The CDR3 coding sequence is TGTGCCAGCAGACAGGGGTTGCCTGGGGCCAACGTCCTGACTTTC. The whole variable domain, remainder taken from reference TRBV27 and TRBJ2-6, is EAQVTQNPRYLITVTGKKLTVTCSQNMNHEYMSWYRQDPGLGLRQIYYSMNVEVTDKGDVPEGYKVSRKEKRNFPLILESPSPNQTSLYFCASRQGLPGANVLTFGAGSRLTVL.

J is TRBJ2-1 and V is TRBV20-1; D is uncertain. V was pared by 6 bases and J by 7 bases, with 10 bases between. Per the germline V gene, CDR1 is DFQATT and CDR2 is SNEGSKA (reference sequence). The CDR3 extends over 11 amino acids. The CDR3 region has the DNA TGCAGTGCCAACAGTCAGAATGAGCAGTTCTTC. It is translated as CSANSQNEQFF.

J is TRBJ1-2 and V is TRBV28; 10 bases are a match to TRBD1. Losses at the gene ends were 7 bases for V and 8 bases for J; bases not matched to a gene: 16. The germline V gene has CDR1 MDHEN and CDR2 SYDVKM. This CDR3 comprises 16 residues. The CDR3: CASTPQGQGFHGGYTF. The DNA for the CDR3 is TGTGCCAGCACTCCCCAGGGACAGGGGTTTCATGGGGGCTACACCTTC.